The 16 T cell receptor beta chains in this list originate from one sample, sequenced in a study of T cell repertoires in cytomegalovirus infection. TCRdb re-analysed the reads in MiXCR, keeping a single row per CDR3 protein. Of around 750,000 distinct CDR3 sequences in the sample, 32% were seen once. Antigen specificity for these receptors is unknown. Here the sequenced sample was cultured CD8+ T cells from PBMCs, taken from culture after CMV antigen stimulation. Source of these receptors: a human donor in good health (CMV status not recorded). Some clones in this sample may be carry-over from other donors' samples.

The table lists this clonotype with a few counts. The V and J genes are TRBV7-6 and TRBJ2-2, with D perhaps matching TRBD2 (7 bases). Germline CDR1 reads SGHVS; CDR2 reads FNYEAQ. The CDR3 consists of 16 residues. V was pared by 5 bases and J by 6 bases, with 19 bases between. Written as DNA, the CDR3 is TGTGCCAGCAGCCCAGAGGGGGGGGCTACGTCCGGGGAGCTGTTTTTT. Translated: CASSPEGGATSGELFF.

This clonotype was observed at least ten times. The chain uses TRBV7-2 and TRBJ1-1; no reliable D call. The V gene lost 1 base and the J gene lost 4 bases, with 7 bases spanning the gap. CDR3 size: 13 residues. Germline CDR1 reads SGHTA; CDR2 reads FQGNSA. The CDR3 loop reads CASSLGESTEAFF. The CDR3 nucleotides read TGTGCCAGCAGCTTAGGGGAAAGCACTGAAGCTTTCTTT.

This clonotype was counted between two and nine times. The rearrangement links TRBV6-5 to TRBJ2-3, with D uncertain. V was shortened by 6 bases and J by 6 bases, with 22 bases between the two germline ends. Germline V gives CDR1 MNHEY, CDR2 SVGAGI. The CDR3 totals 16 residues. The CDR3 region is CASSPILGPVADTQYF. CDR3 DNA sequence: TGTGCCAGCAGCCCGATTCTAGGCCCGGTTGCCGATACGCAGTATTTT.

This clonotype has just a few counts. The chain links TRBV19 to TRBJ1-2; possible D gene TRBD1, 6 bases. The V gene's germline CDR1 is LNHDA and CDR2 SQIVND (reference sequence). The V and J ends lost 5 bases and 3 bases respectively, with 19 bases between them. The CDR3 consists of 16 residues. The DNA for the CDR3 is TGTGCCAGTAGTCAATGGGGACATGGGGAAGACTATGGCTACACCTTC. Amino acids: CASSQWGHGEDYGYTF.

This clonotype came up many times. CDR3 DNA: TGTGCCAGCAGTAGGGACAGGGATAATTCACCCCTCCACTTT. This gives the protein CASSRDRDNSPLHF. The chain recombines TRBV7-6 with TRBJ1-6; 9 bases are a match to TRBD1. Germline loops: CDR1 SGHVS, CDR2 FNYEAQ. The CDR3 has 14 amino acids. The trim removed 6 bases at V and 5 bases at J, leaving 2 bases unmatched.

The chain links TRBV7-6 to TRBJ2-1; D possibly corresponds to TRBD1 (6 bases). The V and J ends lost 0 bases and 7 bases respectively, with 16 bases between them. The CDR3 extends over 16 amino acids. CDR1 and CDR2 from the germline V gene are SGHVS and FNYEAQ. This CDR3 is CASSLASGSRGNEQFF. The CDR3 DNA is TGTGCCAGCAGCTTAGCTTCGGGCAGTAGGGGGAATGAGCAGTTCTTC.

This chain uses TRBV27 with TRBJ2-1, with D perhaps matching TRBD1 or TRBD2 (5 bases each). Germline-derived CDR1 and CDR2 are MNHEY and SMNVEV (reference sequence). This CDR3 region has 16 residues. The ends were cut back, 2 bases at V and 6 bases at J, with 17 bases in the middle. The CDR3 bases are TGTGCCAGCAGTTTAGTGAGGGTCTCTGGGGCCAATGAGCAGTTCTTC. Translation: CASSLVRVSGANEQFF.

This rearrangement joins TRBV2 to TRBJ2-1; perhaps TRBD1 as D (7 bases). The CDR3 is 19 amino acids. Germline V lookup: CDR1 SNHLY, CDR2 FYNNEI. The V and J ends lost 1 base and 2 bases respectively, with 21 bases between them. The CDR3 sequence: CASSEGGAKPGQTYNEQFF. The CDR3 bases are TGTGCCAGCAGTGAAGGGGGGGCGAAACCGGGACAGACCTACAATGAGCAGTTCTTC.

The gene calls are TRBV27 and TRBJ2-3; the match to TRBD2 covers 9 bases. CDR1 is MNHEY, CDR2 SMNVEV, per germline (reference sequence). With V trimmed by 0 bases and J by 2 bases, 6 bases remained unmatched. The CDR3 has 17 residues. The CDR3 spells CASSLSPGLAVTDTQYF. The CDR3 coding sequence is TGTGCCAGCAGTTTATCGCCGGGACTAGCTGTCACAGATACGCAGTATTTT.

The CDR3: CSARDPGIWGKLFF. CDR3 sequence (DNA): TGCAGTGCTAGAGATCCTGGTATTTGGGGAAAACTGTTTTTT. The V and J genes are TRBV20-1 and TRBJ1-4; D uncertain. V was shortened by 0 bases and J by 10 bases, with 15 bases between the two germline ends. In germline, CDR1 is DFQATT, CDR2 SNEGSKA (reference sequence). The length of the CDR3 is 14 residues.

The genes are TRBV27 and TRBJ1-5, with unresolved D. Germline V gives CDR1 MNHEY, CDR2 SMNVEV (reference sequence). Trimming removed 5 bases at V and 4 bases at J, with 24 bases between. The CDR3 covers 18 residues. The chain's CDR3 is CASSPKGGEVLTNQPQHF. The CDR3 DNA is TGTGCCAGCAGTCCCAAGGGAGGCGAGGTTCTCACAAATCAGCCCCAGCATTTT.

This clonotype was observed a few times. The chain couples TRBV4-2 to TRBJ2-3, with TRBD1 matching 8 bases. The CDR3 loop spans 19 amino acids. V shed 4 bases and J 0 bases; nucleotides not matched to a gene: 15. CDR1 LGHNA and CDR2 YNFKEQ come from the germline V gene. DNA for the CDR3: TGTGCCAGCAGCCGCTACCCGGGACAGGACCTGTCTAGCACAGATACGCAGTATTTT. Its translation is CASSRYPGQDLSSTDTQYF.

This clonotype was seen a handful of times. The chain carries TRBV20-1 and TRBJ2-3; maybe TRBD2 (6 bases). Germline V gene sequence: CDR1 DFQATT, CDR2 SNEGSKA (reference sequence). The V gene lost 1 base and the J gene lost 0 bases, with 11 bases spanning the gap. The CDR3 spans 15 residues. In DNA, the CDR3 is TGCAGTGCTAGAGCGTGGCGGGGAAGCACAGATACGCAGTATTTT. Translated: CSARAWRGSTDTQYF.

The rearrangement joins TRBV9 to TRBJ1-2; D gene unclear. V gave up 0 bases and J gave up 4 bases, with 19 bases separating them. CDR1 and CDR2 from the germline V gene are SGDLS and YYNGEE. The CDR3 consists of 17 residues. DNA for the CDR3: TGTGCCAGCAGCGTAGAGCAGAACCCCATTCCCACCTATGGCTACACCTTC. Protein: CASSVEQNPIPTYGYTF.

This clonotype was seen at least ten times. The rearrangement links TRBV7-2 to TRBJ2-3; either TRBD1 or TRBD2 may supply D (6 bases each). Looked up from germline, CDR1 is SGHTA and CDR2 is FQGNSA. V gave up 7 bases and J gave up 3 bases, with 20 bases separating them. This CDR3 spans 16 amino acids. CDR3 DNA: TGTGCCAGCATCGATCGTAGGGGGGATTTGACAGATACGCAGTATTTT. This encodes CASIDRRGDLTDTQYF.

V usage is TRBV13 and J usage is TRBJ2-1, with D perhaps TRBD2 (6 bases). The CDR3 is 13 amino acids. The ends were cut back, 5 bases at V and 8 bases at J, with 13 bases in the middle. CDR1 and CDR2 (germline): PRHDT, FYEKMQ (reference sequence). The CDR3 loop reads CASSHETGDEQFF. The CDR3 DNA follows: TGTGCCAGCAGCCACGAGACGGGAGATGAGCAGTTCTTC.